This TCR beta chain was obtained from a study of blood T cell repertoires in COVID-19 (dated by TCRdb to 2020 to 2021). Regarding the study in general: Samples from collaborators originated in the United States, Italy and Spain and spanned both the acute and convalescent phases of COVID-19. Nearly every sample came with metadata listing a de-identified subject ID, COVID-19 status, age in years and sex. The repertoires were released in a freely available public database intended as a resource for research on the immune response to SARS-CoV-2. Where available, HLA class I and class II types were obtained from metadata supplied by the sample provider rather than from assay-based typing. The prospective study material was composed of cDNA or gDNA derived from T cells, B-cell-depleted T cells, or PBMCs. Samples were obtained from the ongoing ImmuneRACE study (first 160 participants) and from about 1,300 subjects provided by 6 global collaborators. Deeply sampled blood TCRbeta repertoires from subjects exposed to, actively infected with, or recovered from COVID-19 were included in the dataset. Summary of the overall study and its limitations: The amount of clinical and demographic metadata varied by source and participant and was provided uncurated.

The collaborating institutions used their own protocols to collect whole blood in K2EDTA tubes. For TCRbeta analysis, collaborators shipped samples as frozen whole blood, isolated PBMCs, or DNA extracted from either of those sample types. The CDR3 covers 13 residues, taking in both the cysteine and the phenylalanine. Left in the record is the CDR3 DNA by itself, 39 bases read in frame from the first base. In the germline V gene, CDR1 corresponds to MNHEY and CDR2 to SVGAGI. Trimmed from V: 6 bases; trimmed from J: 2 bases; junction bases lacking a gene match: 3. TCRbeta CDR3 regions were amplified from genomic DNA by means of the immunoSEQ Assay, a bias-controlled multiplex PCR. The published analysis was carried out like this. The number of nucleated cells in each sample was estimated by amplification of reference gene primers within the assay. To quantify the absolute abundance of each unique TCRbeta CDR3 rearrangement, sequence reads were collapsed and filtered. For each sample, productive Simpson clonality was calculated as the square root of Simpson's diversity index over productive rearrangements. The source is immuneACCESS, and TCRdb retained only in-frame sequences with V and J called. Part of the clones is not carried over; for the studies checked, unresolved V genes explain less than half of this, and the remainder is unexplained. The DNA was the basis for D and trimming; V, J and clone size are from that table. The sample includes about 110,000 clones, with approximately 89% observed a single time. 3.5% to 4.5% of the sample comes from the top ten.

Remarks on this clone: The antigen it recognizes is unknown. No base quality values were provided; no much bigger clone lies one nucleotide off.

The V gene is TRBV6-5 and the J gene is TRBJ1-1; 7 junctional bases match TRBD1. This TCR derives from a man in his forties with acute or convalescent COVID-19. The material sequenced was peripheral blood. The DNA is as follows: TGTGCCAGCAGCAACAGGGGAAACACTGAAGCTTTCTTT. This codes for CASSNRGNTEAFF.